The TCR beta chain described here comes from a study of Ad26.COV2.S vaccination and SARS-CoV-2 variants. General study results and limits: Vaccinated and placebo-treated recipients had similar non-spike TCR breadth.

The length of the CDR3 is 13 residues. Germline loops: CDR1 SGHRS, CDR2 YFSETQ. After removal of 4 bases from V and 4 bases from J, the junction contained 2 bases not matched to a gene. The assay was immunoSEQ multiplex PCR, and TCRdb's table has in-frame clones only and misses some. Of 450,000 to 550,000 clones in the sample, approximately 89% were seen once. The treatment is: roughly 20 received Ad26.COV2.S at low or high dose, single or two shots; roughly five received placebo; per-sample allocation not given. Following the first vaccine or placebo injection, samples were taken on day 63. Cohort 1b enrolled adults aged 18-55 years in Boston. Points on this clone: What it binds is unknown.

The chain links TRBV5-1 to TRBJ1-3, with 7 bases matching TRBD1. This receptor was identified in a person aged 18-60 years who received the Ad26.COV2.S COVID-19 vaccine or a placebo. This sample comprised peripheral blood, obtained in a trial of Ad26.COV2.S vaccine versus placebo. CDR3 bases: TGCGCCAGCAGCAGGGACAGAGGAAACACCATATATTTT. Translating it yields CASSRDRGNTIYF.